These 3 T cell receptor beta chains were sequenced from one sample in a study of Tregs in tolerant kidney transplant recipients. Clones were read by immunoSEQ multiplex PCR, and TCRdb kept only the in-frame ones, dropping some. The data hold over 60,000 clones, with over 80% observed a single time. The material sequenced was CD4+ T cells from blood. Receptors were obtained from a human donor in good health.

V gene TRBV6-5 combines with J gene TRBJ2-7; TRBD2 matches at 8 bases. The germline gives CDR1 MNHEY, CDR2 SVGAGI. V gave up 6 bases and J gave up 4 bases; unmatched junction bases: 5. This CDR3 is 13 amino acids long. This chain's CDR3 is CASRGSGIYEQYF. The CDR3 DNA is TGTGCCAGCAGGGGTAGCGGGATATACGAGCAGTACTTC.

This clone showed up just a few times. The V and J genes are TRBV11-3 and TRBJ1-2; D is undetermined. The length of the CDR3 is 14 residues. Germline V gene data show CDR1 as SGHNT and CDR2 as YENEEA. V was clipped by 1 base and J by 5 bases, with 11 bases between them. The CDR3 DNA reads as TGTGCCAGCAGCTTAGTCTCGGACGGATATGGCTACACCTTC. Its translation: CASSLVSDGYGYTF.

This clone was detected once. This chain connects TRBV19 to TRBJ2-3; 8 bases map to TRBD2. Germline trimming cut 3 bases from V and 0 bases from J; bases unmatched to any gene: 5. Germline values: CDR1 LNHDA, CDR2 SQIVND (reference sequence). This CDR3 contains 16 residues. In nucleotides, the CDR3 is TGTGCCAGTAGTATCCTTAGCGGGGCTAGCACAGATACGCAGTATTTT. Translating gives CASSILSGASTDTQYF.